Shown below are 9 T cell receptor beta chains from a single sample sequenced in a study of technical replicates of blood from four donors. Assay: immunoSEQ multiplex PCR; the TCRdb copy retains only in-frame clones and omits some. The top ten hold approximately 3.5% of the sample, which has 80,000 or so clones, approximately 80% seen once. The sample taken for sequencing was PBMCs. The receptors here all came from a human donor in good health. Some clones in this sample may be carry-over from other donors' samples.

This CDR3 reads CASSLLQAGTTEQYF. DNA of the CDR3: TGTGCCAGCAGCTTACTTCAGGCGGGGACTACGGAGCAGTACTTC. The chain employs TRBV13 and TRBJ2-7; TRBD2 matches at 7 bases. This CDR3 region has 15 residues. V was clipped by 2 bases and J by 7 bases; unmatched bases: 11. Germline V gene sequence: CDR1 PRHDT, CDR2 FYEKMQ (reference sequence).

J is TRBJ2-3 and V is TRBV9, with a weak D call TRBD1 (6 bases). The CDR3 is made up of 13 amino acids. Germline CDR1 and CDR2: SGDLS and YYNGEE. The V end lost 5 bases, the J end lost 3 bases, and 10 bases lay between the germline ends. The CDR3 is CASSTQGTDTQYF. The CDR3 nucleotides are TGTGCCAGCAGTACACAGGGTACAGATACGCAGTATTTT.

This clone was detected only once. The genes are TRBV4-2 and TRBJ2-5; TRBD2 matches at 11 bases. Germline V lookup: CDR1 LGHNA, CDR2 YNFKEQ. The V segment lost 0 bases and the J segment 5 bases; nucleotides outside the gene matches: 5. The CDR3 contains 16 residues. Written as DNA, the CDR3 is TGTGCCAGCAGCCAAGAGCTAGCGGGAGGATGGGAGACCCAGTACTTC. Translated, it gives CASSQELAGGWETQYF.

The chain joins TRBV7-3 to TRBJ2-1; 14 nucleotides align to TRBD2. CDR3 size: 17 residues. CDR1 is SGHTA and CDR2 is FQGTGA in the germline V gene. V shed 5 bases, J shed 10 bases, and the junction held 13 bases outside the gene matches. The CDR3 DNA reads TGTGCCAGCAGCCCCGGAGGACTAGCGGGAGGAGGGAGCGAGCAGTTCTTC. Translating gives CASSPGGLAGGGSEQFF.

This chain connects TRBV1 to TRBJ2-5; whether TRBD2, the table's D call, matches the DNA was not checked. TRBV1 is shown as a pseudogene. The CDR3 runs to 12 residues. The CDR3, as DNA: TGCACCAGCAGCCGCTGCGAAGAGACCCAGTACTTC. Translating gives CTSSRCEETQYF.

This clone was seen a single time. The gene calls are TRBV4-3 and TRBJ2-3; 13 nucleotides agree with TRBD2. CDR1 is LGHNA and CDR2 is YSLEER in the germline V gene. V trimming: 1 base; J trimming: 0 bases; junction bases outside the gene matches: 7. CDR3 length: 19 residues. For the CDR3, the DNA is TGCGCCAGCAGCCAAGTGTACTTACTAGCGGGAGGGAGCACAGATACGCAGTATTTT. It is translated as CASSQVYLLAGGSTDTQYF.

V and J are TRBV5-1 and TRBJ2-7, with D possibly being TRBD1 (7 bases). Trimming left V 3 bases short and J 2 bases short, with 15 bases between. The CDR3 has 15 residues. Germline CDR1 reads SGHRS; CDR2 reads YFSETQ. The CDR3 loop is CASSWTMGQTYEQYF. In nucleotides, the CDR3 is TGCGCCAGCAGCTGGACTATGGGACAGACCTACGAGCAGTACTTC.

The chain couples TRBV7-7 to TRBJ2-5; D is perhaps TRBD2 (7 bases). V lost 4 bases and J lost 5, with 11 bases in between. CDR1 is SSHAT and CDR2 is FNYEAQ in the germline V gene (reference sequence). The CDR3 has 13 amino acids. CDR3 coding DNA: TGTGCCAGCAGCTGGGGGGGCGTGGAGACCCAGTACTTC. Residues: CASSWGGVETQYF.

The J gene is TRBJ2-5, the V gene TRBV19, with 8 bases lining up with TRBD2. The CDR3 covers 16 residues. Losses at the gene ends were 4 bases for V and 5 bases for J; bases not matched to a gene: 12. Germline CDR1 LNHDA, CDR2 SQIVND (reference sequence). The CDR3 loop is CASSKNQREIGETQYF. In nucleotides, the CDR3 is TGTGCCAGTAGTAAAAATCAGCGGGAGATCGGGGAGACCCAGTACTTC.